This T cell receptor beta chain is drawn from a study of blood T cell repertoires in COVID-19. The overall study: Samples representing acute and convalescent COVID-19 were sourced from the United States, Italy and Spain.

CDR3 length equals 16 residues. V lost 3 bases to trimming and J lost 6 bases, with 20 bases between them. Germline lookup yields CDR1 MNHNS and CDR2 SASEGT. In the source study's methods: Reference gene primer amplification gave estimated nucleated cell counts. The protocol was immunoSEQ multiplex PCR, while the TCRdb copy is restricted to in-frame clones and leaves out a portion. That table is the source of V, J and clone size, and D and trimming were worked out from the DNA. The sample consists of 60,000 to 70,000 clones, roughly 80% of them appearing once. Sequencing input: peripheral blood. The sequence was obtained from a man between 60 and 75 years old with acute or convalescent COVID-19. This sequence joins TRBV6-1 and TRBJ2-5; D is possibly TRBD2 (6 bases). CDR3: CASSENFGGVMKTQYF. CDR3 in DNA: TGTGCCAGCAGTGAGAATTTTGGCGGGGTCATGAAGACCCAGTACTTC.